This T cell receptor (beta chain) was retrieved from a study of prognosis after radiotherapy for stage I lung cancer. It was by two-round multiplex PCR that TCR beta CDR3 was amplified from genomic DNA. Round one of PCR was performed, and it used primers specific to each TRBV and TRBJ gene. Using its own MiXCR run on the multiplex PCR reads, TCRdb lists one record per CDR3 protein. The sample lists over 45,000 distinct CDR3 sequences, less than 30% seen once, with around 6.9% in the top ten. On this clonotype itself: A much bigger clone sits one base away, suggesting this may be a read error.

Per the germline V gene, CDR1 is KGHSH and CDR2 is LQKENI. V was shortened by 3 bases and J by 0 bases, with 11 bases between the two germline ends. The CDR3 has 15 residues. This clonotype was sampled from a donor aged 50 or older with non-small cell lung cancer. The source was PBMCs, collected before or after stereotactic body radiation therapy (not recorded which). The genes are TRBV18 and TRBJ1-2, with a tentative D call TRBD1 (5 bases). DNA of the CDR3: TGTGCCAGCTCACCCGAGGGACGGACTAACTATGGCTACACCTTC. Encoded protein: CASSPEGRTNYGYTF.